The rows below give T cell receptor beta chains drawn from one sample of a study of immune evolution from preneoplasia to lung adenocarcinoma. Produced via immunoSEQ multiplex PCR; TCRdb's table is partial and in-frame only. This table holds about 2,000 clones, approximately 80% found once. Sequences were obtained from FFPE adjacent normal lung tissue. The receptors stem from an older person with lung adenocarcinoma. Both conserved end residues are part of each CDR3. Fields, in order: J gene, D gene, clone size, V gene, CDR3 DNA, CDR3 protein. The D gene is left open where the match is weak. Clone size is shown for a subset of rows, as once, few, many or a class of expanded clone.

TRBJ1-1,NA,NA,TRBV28,TGTGCCAGCAGTCCGGGAAGAGTCACTGAAGCTTTCTTT,CASSPGRVTEAFF
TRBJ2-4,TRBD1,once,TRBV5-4,TGTGCCAGCAGCGAAAGGACAGGGAGGGCCAAAAACATTCAGTACTTC,CASSERTGRAKNIQYF
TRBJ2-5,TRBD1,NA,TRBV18,TGTGCCAGCTCACCACCGGGACAGGGGGTACCCTACCAAGAGACCCAGTACTTC,CASSPPGQGVPYQETQYF
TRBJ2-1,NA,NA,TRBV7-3,TGTGCCAGCAGCTTAGAGAACGTGTCAGGCGATGAGCAGTTCTTC,CASSLENVSGDEQFF
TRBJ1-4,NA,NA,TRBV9,TGTGCCAGCAACAAAGACGGAAGGAATGAAAAACTGTTTTTT,CASNKDGRNEKLFF
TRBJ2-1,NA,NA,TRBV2,TGTGCCAGCATACTTGACGGGGACAATGAGCAGTTCTTC,CASILDGDNEQFF
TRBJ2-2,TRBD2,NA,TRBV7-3,TGTGCCAGCAGTCCTACTAGCGGGGTCAACACCGGGGAGCTGTTTTTT,CASSPTSGVNTGELFF
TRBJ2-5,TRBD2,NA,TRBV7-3,TGTGCCAGCAGCTTAACGGGACTAGGAGAGACCCAGTACTTC,CASSLTGLGETQYF
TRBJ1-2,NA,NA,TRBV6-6,TGTGCCAGCAGTTCTACAGACTCGGGTCCCTTGACTGGCTACACCTTC,CASSSTDSGPLTGYTF
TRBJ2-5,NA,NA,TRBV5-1,TGCGCCAGCAGCTTGGGACTTATGAGAGAGACCCAGTACTTC,CASSLGLMRETQYF
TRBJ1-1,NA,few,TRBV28,TGTGCCAGCAGTTTATCTTCGGGTGAAGCTTTCTTT,CASSLSSGEAFF
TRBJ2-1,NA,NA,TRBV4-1,TGCGCCAGCGGGGCGGCGGGGATTGAGCAGTTCTTC,CASGAAGIEQFF
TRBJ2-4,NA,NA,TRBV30,TGTGCCTGGAGTTCGGGACACGGGCAAAACATTCAGTACTTC,CAWSSGHGQNIQYF
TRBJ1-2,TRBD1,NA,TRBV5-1,TGCGCCAGCAGCTTGGAGGGACAGGGGTTAGGGTACACCTTC,CASSLEGQGLGYTF
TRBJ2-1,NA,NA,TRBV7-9,TGTGCCAGCGCCATCCACAATGAGCAGTTCTTC,CASAIHNEQFF